This TCR beta chain was identified in a study of tumor and adjacent non-tumor tissue in lung cancer. Findings and caveats of the study: Tumor TCR diversity, when higher, was linked to shorter survival. Tumor repertoires had a smaller top 100 clone share than normal lung.

The sample holds one count of this clonotype. Antigen specificity is unknown. An end of the junction differs from the germline gene, which may be a read error. Germline V gene sequence: CDR1 SGHNT, CDR2 YYREEE (reference sequence). The CDR3 has 17 amino acids. No cell sorting was done before RNA was extracted from the tissue. This non-tumor lung sample came from over 3 cm beyond the tumor edge. TCRbeta libraries were built with three rounds of nested PCR, modified from ARM-PCR. One entry per CDR3 protein results from TCRdb running MiXCR on the multiplex PCR reads. The table lists 70,000 to 90,000 distinct CDR3 sequences, approximately 80% of them singletons.

Sequencing was performed on distant non-tumor lung tissue. The sequence was collected from a man aged 60-69 years with non-small cell lung cancer. The rearrangement links TRBV5-4 to TRBJ1-1; TRBD1 matches at 7 bases. DNA for the CDR3: TGTGCCAGCAGCGCCGGTCGACAGGGACGAGGCAATACTGGAGCTTTCTTT. It yields the protein CASSAGRQGRGNTGAFF.